This section outlines one TCR beta chain sequence together with its context. Its antigen remains unidentified. The junction differs from germline at one of its ends, possibly a read error. This entry belongs to a study of T-cell reconstitution after alpha-beta-depleted transplantation in children. The study, taken as a whole, reports: Two months or so post-transplant, alpha-beta T cells reportedly derived from several hundred expanded graft clones. Surviving recipient T cells and thymic progenitors produced the high day-60 TCRbeta diversity seen in some patients. Most T-cell counts and diversity one year after the transplant came from T cells that were newly produced.

The CDR3 has 14 amino acids. Germline V gives CDR1 MNHEY, CDR2 SMNVEV (reference sequence). Unique molecular identifiers were used to barcode this TCRbeta library. TCRdb called the PCR reads again in MiXCR, with one record for every CDR3 protein. The sample holds around 450,000 distinct CDR3 sequences; about 16% are singletons and the top ten take around 30%. The sequencing used PBMCs, mostly from graft donor cells, collected 360 days after TCRalphabeta/CD19-depleted stem cell transplant. The source of this sequence is a boy under two years old who had a stem cell transplant for Wiskott-Aldrich syndrome, so the T cells may come from the graft donor. The rearrangement links TRBV27 to TRBJ2-1; D might be TRBD2 (6 bases). CDR3 amino acids: CASSFGGTYSEQFF. CDR3 bases: TGTGCCAGCAGTTTTGGGGGGACGTACAGTGAGCAGTTCTTC.